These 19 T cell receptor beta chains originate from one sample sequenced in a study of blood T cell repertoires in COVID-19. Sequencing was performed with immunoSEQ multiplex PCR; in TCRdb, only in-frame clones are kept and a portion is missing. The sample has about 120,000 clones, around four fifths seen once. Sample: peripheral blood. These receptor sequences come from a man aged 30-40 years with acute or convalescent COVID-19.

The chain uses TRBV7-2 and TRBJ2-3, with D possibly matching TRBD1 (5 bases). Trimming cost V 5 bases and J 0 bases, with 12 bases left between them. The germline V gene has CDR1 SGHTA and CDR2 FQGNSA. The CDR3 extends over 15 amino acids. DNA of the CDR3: TGTGCCAGCAGCCCCCAGACAGCTAGCACAGATACGCAGTATTTT. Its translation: CASSPQTASTDTQYF.

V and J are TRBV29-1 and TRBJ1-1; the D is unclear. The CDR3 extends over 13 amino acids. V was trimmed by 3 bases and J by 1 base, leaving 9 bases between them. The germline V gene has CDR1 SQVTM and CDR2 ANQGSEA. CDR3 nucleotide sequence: TGCAGCGTTGATGCGGGATGGAACACTGAAGCTTTCTTT. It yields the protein CSVDAGWNTEAFF.

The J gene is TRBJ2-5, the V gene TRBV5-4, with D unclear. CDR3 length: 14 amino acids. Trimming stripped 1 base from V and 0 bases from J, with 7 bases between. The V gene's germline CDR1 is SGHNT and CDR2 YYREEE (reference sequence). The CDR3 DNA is TGTGCCAGCAGCTTGTTCCAGGACCAAGAGACCCAGTACTTC. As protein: CASSLFQDQETQYF.

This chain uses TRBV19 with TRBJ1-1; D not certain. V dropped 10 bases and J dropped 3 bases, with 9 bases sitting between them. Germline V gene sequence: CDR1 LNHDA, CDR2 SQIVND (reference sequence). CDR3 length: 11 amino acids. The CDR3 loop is CATKRYTEAFF. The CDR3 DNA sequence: TGTGCCACCAAGAGATACACTGAAGCTTTCTTT.

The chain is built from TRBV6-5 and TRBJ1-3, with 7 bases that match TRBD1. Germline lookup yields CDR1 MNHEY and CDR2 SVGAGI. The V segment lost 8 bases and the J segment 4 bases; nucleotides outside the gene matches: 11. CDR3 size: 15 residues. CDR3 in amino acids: CASALTGATGNTIYF. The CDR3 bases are TGTGCCAGCGCTTTAACAGGGGCGACGGGAAACACCATATATTTT.

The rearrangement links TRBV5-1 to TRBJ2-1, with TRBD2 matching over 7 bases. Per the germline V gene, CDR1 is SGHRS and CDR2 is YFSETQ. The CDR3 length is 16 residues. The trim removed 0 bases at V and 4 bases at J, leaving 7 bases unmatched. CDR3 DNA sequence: TGCGCCAGCAGCTTGGGTCGGGCTAGCGGTTACAATGAGCAGTTCTTC. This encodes CASSLGRASGYNEQFF.

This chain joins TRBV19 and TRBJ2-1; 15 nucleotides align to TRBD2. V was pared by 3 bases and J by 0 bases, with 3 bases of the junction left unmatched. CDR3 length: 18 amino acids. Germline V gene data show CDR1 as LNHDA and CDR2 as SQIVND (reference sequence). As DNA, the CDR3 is TGTGCCAGTAGTATCGGACTAGCGGGAGGGTTCTCCTACAATGAGCAGTTCTTC. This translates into CASSIGLAGGFSYNEQFF.

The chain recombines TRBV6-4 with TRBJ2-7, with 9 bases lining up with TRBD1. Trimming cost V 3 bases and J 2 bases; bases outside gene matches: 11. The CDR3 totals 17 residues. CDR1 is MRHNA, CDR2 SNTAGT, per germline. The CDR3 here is CASSESRQGGPTYEQYF. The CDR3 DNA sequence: TGTGCCAGCAGTGAGAGTCGACAGGGGGGCCCAACCTACGAGCAGTACTTC.

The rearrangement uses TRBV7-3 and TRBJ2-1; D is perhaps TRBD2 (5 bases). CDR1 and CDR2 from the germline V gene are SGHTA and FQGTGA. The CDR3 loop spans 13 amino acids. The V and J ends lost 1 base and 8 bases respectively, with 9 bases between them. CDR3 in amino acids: CASSLKPSYEQFF. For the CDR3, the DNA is TGTGCCAGCAGCTTAAAACCTAGCTATGAGCAGTTCTTC.

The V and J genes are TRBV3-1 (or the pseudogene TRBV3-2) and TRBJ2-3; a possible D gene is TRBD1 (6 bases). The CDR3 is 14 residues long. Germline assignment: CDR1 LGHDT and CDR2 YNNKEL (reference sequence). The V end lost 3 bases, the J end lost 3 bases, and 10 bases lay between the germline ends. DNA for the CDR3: TGTGCCAGCAGCCAGGACAGCCTTACAGATACGCAGTATTTT. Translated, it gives CASSQDSLTDTQYF.

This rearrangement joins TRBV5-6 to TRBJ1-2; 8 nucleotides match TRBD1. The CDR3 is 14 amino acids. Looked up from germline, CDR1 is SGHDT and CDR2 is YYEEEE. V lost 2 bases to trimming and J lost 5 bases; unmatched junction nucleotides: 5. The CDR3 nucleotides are TGTGCCAGCAGCTTCCAGGGGGCGGGATATGGCTACACCTTC. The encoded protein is CASSFQGAGYGYTF.

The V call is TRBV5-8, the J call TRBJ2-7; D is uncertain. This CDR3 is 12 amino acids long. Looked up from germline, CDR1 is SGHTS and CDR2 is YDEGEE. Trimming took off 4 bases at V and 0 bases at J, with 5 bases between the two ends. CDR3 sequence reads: CASSLVSYEQYF. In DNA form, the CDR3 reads TGTGCCAGCAGCCTCGTCTCCTACGAGCAGTACTTC. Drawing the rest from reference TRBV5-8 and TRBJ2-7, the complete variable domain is EAGVTQSPTHLIKTRGQQATLRCSPISGHTSVYWYQQALGLGLQFLLWYDEGEERNRGNFPPRFSGRQFPNYSSELNVNALELEDSALYLCASSLVSYEQYFGPGTRLTVT.

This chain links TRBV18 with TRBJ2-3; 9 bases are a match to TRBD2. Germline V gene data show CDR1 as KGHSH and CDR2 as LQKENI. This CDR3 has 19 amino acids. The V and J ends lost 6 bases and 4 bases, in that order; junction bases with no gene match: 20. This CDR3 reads CASSPAVVREGPVSDTQYF. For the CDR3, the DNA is TGTGCCAGCTCCCCCGCCGTCGTGCGGGAGGGGCCCGTATCAGATACGCAGTATTTT.

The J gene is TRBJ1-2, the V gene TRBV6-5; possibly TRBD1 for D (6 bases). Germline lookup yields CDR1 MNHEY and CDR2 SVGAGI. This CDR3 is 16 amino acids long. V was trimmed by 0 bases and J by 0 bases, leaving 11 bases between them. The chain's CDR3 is CASSYSIRGPNYGYTF. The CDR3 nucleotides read TGTGCCAGCAGTTACTCGATCAGGGGCCCTAACTATGGCTACACCTTC.

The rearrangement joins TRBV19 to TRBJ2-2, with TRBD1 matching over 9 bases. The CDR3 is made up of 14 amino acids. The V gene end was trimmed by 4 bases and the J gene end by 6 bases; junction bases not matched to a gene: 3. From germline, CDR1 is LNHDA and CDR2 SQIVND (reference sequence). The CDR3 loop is CASSRGTGSGELFF. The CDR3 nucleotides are TGTGCCAGTAGTAGAGGGACAGGGTCCGGGGAGCTGTTTTTT.

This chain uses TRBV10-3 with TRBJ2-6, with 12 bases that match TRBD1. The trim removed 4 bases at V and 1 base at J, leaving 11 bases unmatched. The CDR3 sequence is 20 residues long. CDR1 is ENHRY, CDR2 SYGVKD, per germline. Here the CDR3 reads CAISGNPPGQGASGANVLTF. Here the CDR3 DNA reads TGTGCCATCAGTGGAAATCCACCGGGACAGGGGGCGTCTGGGGCCAACGTCCTGACTTTC.

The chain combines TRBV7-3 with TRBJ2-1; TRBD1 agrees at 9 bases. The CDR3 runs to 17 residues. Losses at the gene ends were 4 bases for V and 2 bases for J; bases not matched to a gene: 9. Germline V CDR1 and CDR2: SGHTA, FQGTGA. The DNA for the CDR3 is TGTGCCAGCAGCTCCCAACAGGGGGCGATCCCCTACAATGAGCAGTTCTTC. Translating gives CASSSQQGAIPYNEQFF.

CDR3 sequence reads: CASSEGQTNTEAFF. CDR3 in DNA: TGCGCCAGCAGCGAGGGACAGACGAACACTGAAGCTTTCTTT. The genes are TRBV4-1 and TRBJ1-1; 7 bases fit TRBD1. CDR3 length: 14 residues. With 5 bases clipped from V and 1 base from J, the junction kept 4 bases outside the gene matches. From germline, CDR1 is MGHRA and CDR2 YSYEKL.

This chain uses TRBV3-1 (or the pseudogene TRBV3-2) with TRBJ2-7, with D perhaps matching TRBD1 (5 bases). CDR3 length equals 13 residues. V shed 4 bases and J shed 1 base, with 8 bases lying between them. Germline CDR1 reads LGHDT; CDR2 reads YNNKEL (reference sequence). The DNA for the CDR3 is TGTGCCAGCAGCCTACACAGGTCCTACGAGCAGTACTTC. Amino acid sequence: CASSLHRSYEQYF.